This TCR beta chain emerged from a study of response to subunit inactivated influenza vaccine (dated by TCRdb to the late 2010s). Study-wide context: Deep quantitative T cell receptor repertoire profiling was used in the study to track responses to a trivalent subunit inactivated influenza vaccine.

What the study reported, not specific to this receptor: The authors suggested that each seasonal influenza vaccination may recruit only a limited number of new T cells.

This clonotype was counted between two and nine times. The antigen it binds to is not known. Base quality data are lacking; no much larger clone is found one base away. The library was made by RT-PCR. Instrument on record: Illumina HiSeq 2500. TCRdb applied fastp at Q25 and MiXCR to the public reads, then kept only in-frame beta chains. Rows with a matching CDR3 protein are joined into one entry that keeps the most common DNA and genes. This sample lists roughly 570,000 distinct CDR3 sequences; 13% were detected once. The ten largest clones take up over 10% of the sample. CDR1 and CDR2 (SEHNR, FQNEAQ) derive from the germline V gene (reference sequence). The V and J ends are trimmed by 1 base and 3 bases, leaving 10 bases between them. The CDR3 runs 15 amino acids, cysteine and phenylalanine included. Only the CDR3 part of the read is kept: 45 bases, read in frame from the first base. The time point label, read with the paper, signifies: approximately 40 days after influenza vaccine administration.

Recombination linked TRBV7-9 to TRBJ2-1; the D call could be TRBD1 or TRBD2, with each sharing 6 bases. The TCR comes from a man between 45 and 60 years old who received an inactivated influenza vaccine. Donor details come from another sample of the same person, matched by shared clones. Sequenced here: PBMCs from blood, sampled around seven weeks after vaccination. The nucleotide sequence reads TGTGCCAGCAGCTTAGACGGGGGCCGCTACAATGAGCAGTTCTTC. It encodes CASSLDGGRYNEQFF.